Presented here are 4 T cell receptor beta chains from one specimen sequenced in a study of CD8+ T cells in alopecia areata. Specified treatment: oral pan-JAK inhibitor, 5-10 mg twice daily. Extraction of RNA preceded its reverse transcription into cDNA, which served as the sequencing template. The data were produced by immunoSEQ multiplex PCR, yet TCRdb's version contains in-frame clones alone and is incomplete. In the table there are around 190,000 clones, more than 55% of which are singletons. The sequencing here drew on CD4+ T cells sorted from blood, taken at week 4, from a patient treated with tofacitinib. The origin of the receptors is a human donor with alopecia areata.

This chain joins TRBV29-1 and TRBJ2-7, with TRBD2 identical over 7 bases. Germline trimming cut 7 bases from V and 6 bases from J; bases unmatched to any gene: 9. CDR3 size: 12 residues. The germline CDR1 and CDR2 sequences are SQVTM and ANQGSEA. CDR3 coding DNA: TGCAGCGCTAGCGGCCAAGGACTCGAGCAGTACTTC. Translation gives CSASGQGLEQYF.

The V gene is TRBV30, the J gene TRBJ1-2; D possibly corresponds to TRBD1 (6 bases). The CDR3 is 14 amino acids. Trimming shortened V by 5 bases and J by 4 bases, and 17 bases separated the two germline ends. Germline CDR1 and CDR2: GTSNPN and SVGIG (reference sequence). CDR3 DNA: TGTGCCTGGGGACCTTCACAGGGCGGCTATGGCTACACCTTC. Translation gives CAWGPSQGGYGYTF.

This CDR3 reads CASSSQETQYF. In DNA form, the CDR3 reads TGTGCCAGCAGCTCTCAAGAGACCCAGTACTTC. The J gene is TRBJ2-5, the V gene TRBV7-6; D not certain. V lost 4 bases, J lost 2 bases, and 2 bases lay in between. The CDR3 totals 11 residues. Germline V gene data show CDR1 as SGHVS and CDR2 as FNYEAQ.

The rearrangement uses TRBV5-1 and TRBJ2-5; TRBD2 matches at 16 bases. The CDR3 has 15 amino acids. Germline CDR1 reads SGHRS; CDR2 reads YFSETQ. Losses at the gene ends were 3 bases for V and 5 bases for J; bases not matched to a gene: 1. As DNA, the CDR3 is TGCGCCAGCAGCTCGGGACTAGCGGGAGGGGAGACCCAGTACTTC. Protein product: CASSSGLAGGETQYF.